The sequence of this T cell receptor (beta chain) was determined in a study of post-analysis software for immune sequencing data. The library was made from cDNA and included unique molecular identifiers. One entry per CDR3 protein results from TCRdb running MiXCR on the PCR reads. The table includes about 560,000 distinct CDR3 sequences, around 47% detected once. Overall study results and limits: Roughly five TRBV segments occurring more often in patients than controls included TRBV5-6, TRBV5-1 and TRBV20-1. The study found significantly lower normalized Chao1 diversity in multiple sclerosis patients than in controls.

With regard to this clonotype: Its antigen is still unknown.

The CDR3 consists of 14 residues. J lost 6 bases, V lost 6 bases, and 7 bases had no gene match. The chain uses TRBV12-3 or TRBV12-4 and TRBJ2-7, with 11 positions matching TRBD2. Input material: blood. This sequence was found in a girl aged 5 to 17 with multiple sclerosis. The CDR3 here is CASRLVLAGAEQYF. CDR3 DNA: TGTGCCAGCAGGTTGGTACTAGCGGGAGCCGAGCAGTACTTC.